This T cell receptor beta chain is drawn from a study of T-cell reconstitution after alpha-beta-depleted transplantation in children. Findings and limits, study-wide: Some patients' high day-60 TCRbeta diversity was traced to surviving recipient T cells and thymic progenitors. The main origin of T-cell counts and diversity one year after transplant was newly produced T cells. Several hundred expanded graft clones reportedly gave rise to the alpha-beta T cells present about two months after transplant.

Trimming removed 4 bases at V and 7 bases at J, with 15 bases between. CDR1 and CDR2 (germline): SGHRS, YFSETQ. CDR3 length equals 14 residues. The table lists this clonotype with a few counts. What it recognizes is unknown. A TCRbeta library incorporating unique molecular identifiers was prepared. TCRdb re-analysed the PCR reads in MiXCR, keeping a single row per CDR3 protein. The sample includes 120,000 or so distinct CDR3 sequences, roughly 24% of them seen just once. This receptor was taken from a male patient aged 2-15 years who had a stem cell transplant for chronic granulomatous disease, so the T cells may come from the graft donor. The material sequenced was PBMCs, mostly from graft donor cells, taken 180 days after TCRalphabeta/CD19-depleted stem cell transplant. This sequence joins TRBV5-1 and TRBJ2-1, with a tentative D call TRBD2 (6 bases). The CDR3 nucleotides are TGCGCCAGCAGCGCTGGCCTTAGCGGTAATGAGCAGTTCTTC. This encodes CASSAGLSGNEQFF.